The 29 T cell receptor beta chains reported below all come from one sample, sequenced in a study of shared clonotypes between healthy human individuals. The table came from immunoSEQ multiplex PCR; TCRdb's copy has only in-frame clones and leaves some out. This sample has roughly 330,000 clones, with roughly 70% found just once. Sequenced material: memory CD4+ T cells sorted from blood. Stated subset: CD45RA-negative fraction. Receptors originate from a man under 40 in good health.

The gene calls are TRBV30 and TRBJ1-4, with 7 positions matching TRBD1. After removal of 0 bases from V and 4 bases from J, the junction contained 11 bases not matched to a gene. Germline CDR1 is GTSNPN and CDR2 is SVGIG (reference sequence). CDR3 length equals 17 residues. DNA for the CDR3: TGTGCCTGGAGTGTCAGGGGGACAAGACACCATAATGAAAAACTGTTTTTT. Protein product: CAWSVRGTRHHNEKLFF.

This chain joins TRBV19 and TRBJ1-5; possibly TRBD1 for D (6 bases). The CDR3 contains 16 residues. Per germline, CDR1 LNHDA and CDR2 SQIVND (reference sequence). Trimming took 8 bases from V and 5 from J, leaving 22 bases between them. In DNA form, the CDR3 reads TGTGCCAGTCACACGCAACAGGGCCGGGCGGATCAGCCCCAGCATTTT. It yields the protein CASHTQQGRADQPQHF.

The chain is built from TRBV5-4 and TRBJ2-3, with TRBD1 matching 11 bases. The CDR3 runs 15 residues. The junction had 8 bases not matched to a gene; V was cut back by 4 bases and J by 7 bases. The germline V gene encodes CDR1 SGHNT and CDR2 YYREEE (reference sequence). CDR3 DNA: TGTGCCAGCAGCCTTCGGACAGGGGGCATGTATACGCAGTATTTT. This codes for CASSLRTGGMYTQYF. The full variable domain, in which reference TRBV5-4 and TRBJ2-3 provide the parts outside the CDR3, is ETGVTQSPTHLIKTRGQQVTLRCSSQSGHNTVSWYQQALGQGPQFIFQYYREEENGRGNFPPRFSGLQFPNYSSELNVNALELDDSALYLCASSLRTGGMYTQYFGPGTRLTVL.

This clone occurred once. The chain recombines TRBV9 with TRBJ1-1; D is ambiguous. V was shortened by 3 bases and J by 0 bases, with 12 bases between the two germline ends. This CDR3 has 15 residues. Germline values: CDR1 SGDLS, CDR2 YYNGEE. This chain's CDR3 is CASSGPSAMNTEAFF. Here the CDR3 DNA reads TGTGCCAGCAGCGGTCCATCGGCGATGAACACTGAAGCTTTCTTT.

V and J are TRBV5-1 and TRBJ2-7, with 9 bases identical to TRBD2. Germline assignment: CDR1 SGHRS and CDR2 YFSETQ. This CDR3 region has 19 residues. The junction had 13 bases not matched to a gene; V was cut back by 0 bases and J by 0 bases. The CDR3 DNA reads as TGCGCCAGCAGCTTGGCGACTAGCGGAGGGGAAGGGATCTCCTACGAGCAGTACTTC. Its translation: CASSLATSGGEGISYEQYF.

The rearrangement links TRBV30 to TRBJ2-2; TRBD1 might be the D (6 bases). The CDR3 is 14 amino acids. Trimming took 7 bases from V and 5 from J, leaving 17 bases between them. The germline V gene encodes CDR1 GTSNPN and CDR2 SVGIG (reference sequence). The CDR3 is CASFLLGGTGELFF. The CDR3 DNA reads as TGTGCCTCCTTCCTTCTAGGGGGAACCGGGGAGCTGTTTTTT.

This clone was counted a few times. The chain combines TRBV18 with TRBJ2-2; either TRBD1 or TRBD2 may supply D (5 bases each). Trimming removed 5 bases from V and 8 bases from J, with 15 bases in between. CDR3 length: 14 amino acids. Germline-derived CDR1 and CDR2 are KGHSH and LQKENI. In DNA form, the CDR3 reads TGTGCCAGCTCAAGGGACCAAACGACTGGGGAGCTGTTTTTT. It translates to CASSRDQTTGELFF.

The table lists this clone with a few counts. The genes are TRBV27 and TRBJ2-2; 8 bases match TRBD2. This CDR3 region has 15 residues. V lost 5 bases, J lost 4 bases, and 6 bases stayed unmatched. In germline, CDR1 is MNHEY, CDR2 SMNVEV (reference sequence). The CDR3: CASSTGLGATGELFF. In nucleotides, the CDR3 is TGTGCCAGCAGTACGGGACTAGGAGCCACCGGGGAGCTGTTTTTT.

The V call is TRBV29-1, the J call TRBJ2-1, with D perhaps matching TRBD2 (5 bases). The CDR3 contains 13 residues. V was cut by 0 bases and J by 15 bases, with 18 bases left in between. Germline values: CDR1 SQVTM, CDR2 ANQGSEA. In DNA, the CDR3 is TGCAGCGTTGAAGATGGCCAGAGGGAGAGTTCGTTCTTC. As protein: CSVEDGQRESSFF.

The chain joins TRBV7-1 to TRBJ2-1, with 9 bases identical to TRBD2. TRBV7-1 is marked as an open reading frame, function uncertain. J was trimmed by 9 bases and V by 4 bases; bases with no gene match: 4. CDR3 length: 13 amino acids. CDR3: CASSLAGGTEQFF. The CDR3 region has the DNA TGTGCCAGCAGCTTGGCGGGAGGGACTGAGCAGTTCTTC.

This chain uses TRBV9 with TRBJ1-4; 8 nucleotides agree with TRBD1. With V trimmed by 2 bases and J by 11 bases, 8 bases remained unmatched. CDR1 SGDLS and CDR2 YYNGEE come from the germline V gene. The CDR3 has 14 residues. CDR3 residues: CASSVAGQGGKLFF. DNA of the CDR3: TGTGCCAGCAGCGTCGCCGGACAGGGAGGCAAACTGTTTTTT.

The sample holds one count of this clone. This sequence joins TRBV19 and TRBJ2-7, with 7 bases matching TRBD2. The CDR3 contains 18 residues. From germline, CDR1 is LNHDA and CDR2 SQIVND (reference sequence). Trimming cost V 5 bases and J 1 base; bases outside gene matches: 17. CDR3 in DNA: TGTGCCAGTAGTCCCATCGGACGGGCTAGCGGCTCTTCCTACGAGCAGTACTTC. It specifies CASSPIGRASGSSYEQYF.

Written as DNA, the CDR3 is TGTGCCAGCAGCTCTCCGGCCGACCAAGAGACCCAGTACTTC. It is translated as CASSSPADQETQYF. The genes are TRBV11-3 and TRBJ2-5; D not certain. V dropped 4 bases and J dropped 0 bases, with 9 bases sitting between them. This CDR3 spans 14 amino acids. Germline V gives CDR1 SGHNT, CDR2 YENEEA.

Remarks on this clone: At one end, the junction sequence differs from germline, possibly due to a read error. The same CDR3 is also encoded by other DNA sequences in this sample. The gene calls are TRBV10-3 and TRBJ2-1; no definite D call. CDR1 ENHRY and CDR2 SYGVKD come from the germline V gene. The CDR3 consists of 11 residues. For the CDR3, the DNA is TGTGCCATCAGCGAGTTGGATGAGCAGTTCTTC. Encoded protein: CAISELDEQFF.

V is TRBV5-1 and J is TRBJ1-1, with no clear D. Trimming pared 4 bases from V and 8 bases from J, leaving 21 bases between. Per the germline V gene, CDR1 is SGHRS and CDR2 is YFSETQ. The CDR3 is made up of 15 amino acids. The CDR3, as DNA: TGCGCCAGCAGCACCGGACGGCAATATGAACAAGAAGCTTTCTTT. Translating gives CASSTGRQYEQEAFF.

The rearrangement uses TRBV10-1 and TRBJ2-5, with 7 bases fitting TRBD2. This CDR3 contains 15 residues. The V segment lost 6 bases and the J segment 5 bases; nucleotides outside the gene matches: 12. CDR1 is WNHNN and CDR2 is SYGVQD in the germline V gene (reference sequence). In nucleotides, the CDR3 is TGCGCCAGCAGCCTCGGGGGGACCGGGGGGGAGACCCAGTACTTC. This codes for CASSLGGTGGETQYF.

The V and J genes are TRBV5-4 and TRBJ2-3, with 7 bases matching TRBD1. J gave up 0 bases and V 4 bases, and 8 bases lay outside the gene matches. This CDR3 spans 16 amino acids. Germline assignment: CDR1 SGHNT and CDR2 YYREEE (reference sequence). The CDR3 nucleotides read TGTGCCAGCAGCCCCGGGACAGCGAGGAGCACAGATACGCAGTATTTT. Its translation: CASSPGTARSTDTQYF. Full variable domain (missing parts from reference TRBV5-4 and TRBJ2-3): ETGVTQSPTHLIKTRGQQVTLRCSSQSGHNTVSWYQQALGQGPQFIFQYYREEENGRGNFPPRFSGLQFPNYSSELNVNALELDDSALYLCASSPGTARSTDTQYFGPGTRLTVL.

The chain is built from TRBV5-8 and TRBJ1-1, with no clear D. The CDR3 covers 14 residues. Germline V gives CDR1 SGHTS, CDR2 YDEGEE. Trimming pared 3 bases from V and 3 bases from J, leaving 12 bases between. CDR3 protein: CASSSAWSDTEAFF. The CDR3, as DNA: TGTGCCAGCAGCTCCGCGTGGTCGGACACTGAAGCTTTCTTT.

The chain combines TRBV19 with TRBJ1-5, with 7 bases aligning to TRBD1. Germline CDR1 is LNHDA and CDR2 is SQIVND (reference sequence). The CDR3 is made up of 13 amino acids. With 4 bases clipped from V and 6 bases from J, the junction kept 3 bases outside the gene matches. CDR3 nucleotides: TGTGCCAGTAGTAACAGGGGAGGTCAGCCCCAGCATTTT. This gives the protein CASSNRGGQPQHF.

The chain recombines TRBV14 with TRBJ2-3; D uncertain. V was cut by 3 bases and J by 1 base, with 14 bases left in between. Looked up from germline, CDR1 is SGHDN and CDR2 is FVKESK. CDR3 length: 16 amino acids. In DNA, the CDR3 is TGTGCCAGCAGCCACACCGGCCGACAAGGCACAGATACGCAGTATTTT. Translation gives CASSHTGRQGTDTQYF.

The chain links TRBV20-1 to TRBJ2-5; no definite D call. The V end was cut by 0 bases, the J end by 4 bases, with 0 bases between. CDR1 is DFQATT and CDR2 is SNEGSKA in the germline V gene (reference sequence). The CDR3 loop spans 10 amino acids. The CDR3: CSAREETQYF. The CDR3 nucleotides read TGCAGTGCTAGAGAAGAGACCCAGTACTTC.

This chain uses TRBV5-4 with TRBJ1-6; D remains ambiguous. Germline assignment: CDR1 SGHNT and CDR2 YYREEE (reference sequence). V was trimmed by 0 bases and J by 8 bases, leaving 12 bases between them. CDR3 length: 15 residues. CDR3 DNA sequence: TGTGCCAGCAGCTTGGAGGGTGGCAGATATTCACCCCTCCACTTT. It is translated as CASSLEGGRYSPLHF.

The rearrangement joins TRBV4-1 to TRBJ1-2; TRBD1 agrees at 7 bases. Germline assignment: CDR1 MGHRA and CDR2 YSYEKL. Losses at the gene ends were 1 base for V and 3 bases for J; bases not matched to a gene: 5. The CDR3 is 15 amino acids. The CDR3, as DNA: TGCGCCAGCAGCCAAGCGGGACAGAGATACTATGGCTACACCTTC. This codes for CASSQAGQRYYGYTF.

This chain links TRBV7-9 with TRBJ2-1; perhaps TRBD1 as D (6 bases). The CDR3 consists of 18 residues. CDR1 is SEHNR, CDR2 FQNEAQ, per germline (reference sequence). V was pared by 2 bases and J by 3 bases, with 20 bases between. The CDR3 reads CASSLRLGEQGFYNEQFF. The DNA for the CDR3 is TGTGCCAGCAGCTTAAGGCTCGGCGAGCAGGGGTTCTACAATGAGCAGTTCTTC. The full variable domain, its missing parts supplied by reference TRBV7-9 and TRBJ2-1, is DTGVSQNPRHKITKRGQNVTFRCDPISEHNRLYWYRQTLGQGPEFLTYFQNEAQLEKSRLLSDRFSAERPKGSFSTLEIQRTEQGDSAMYLCASSLRLGEQGFYNEQFFGPGTRLTVL.

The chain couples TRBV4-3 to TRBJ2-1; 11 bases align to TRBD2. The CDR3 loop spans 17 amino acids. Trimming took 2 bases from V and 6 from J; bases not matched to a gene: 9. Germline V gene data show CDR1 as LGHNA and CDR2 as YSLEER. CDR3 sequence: CASSQWGRLAGGNEQFF. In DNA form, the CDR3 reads TGCGCCAGCAGCCAATGGGGGAGGCTAGCGGGAGGCAATGAGCAGTTCTTC.

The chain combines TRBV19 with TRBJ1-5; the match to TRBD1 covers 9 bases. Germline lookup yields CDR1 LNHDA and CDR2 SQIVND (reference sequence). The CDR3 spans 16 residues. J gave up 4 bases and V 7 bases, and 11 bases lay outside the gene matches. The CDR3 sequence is CASIPPGQGLNQPQHF. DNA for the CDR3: TGTGCCAGTATCCCACCGGGACAGGGATTAAATCAGCCCCAGCATTTT.

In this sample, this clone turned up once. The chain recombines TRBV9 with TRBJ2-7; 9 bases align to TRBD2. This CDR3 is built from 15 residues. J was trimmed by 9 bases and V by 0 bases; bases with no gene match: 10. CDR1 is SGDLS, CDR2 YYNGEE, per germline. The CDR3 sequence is CASSVGTSEGAVQYF. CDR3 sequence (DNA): TGTGCCAGCAGCGTAGGGACTAGCGAGGGGGCAGTGCAGTACTTC.

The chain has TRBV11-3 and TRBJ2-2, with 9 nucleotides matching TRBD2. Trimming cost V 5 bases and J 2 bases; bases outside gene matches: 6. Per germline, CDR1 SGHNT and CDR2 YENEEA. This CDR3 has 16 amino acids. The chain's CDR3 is CASSPLAGTNTGELFF. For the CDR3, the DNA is TGTGCCAGCAGCCCCCTAGCGGGAACAAACACCGGGGAGCTGTTTTTT.

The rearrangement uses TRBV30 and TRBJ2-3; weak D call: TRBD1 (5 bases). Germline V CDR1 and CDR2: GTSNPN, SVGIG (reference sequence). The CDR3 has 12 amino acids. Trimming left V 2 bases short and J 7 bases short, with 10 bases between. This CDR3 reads CAWSPQGNTQYF. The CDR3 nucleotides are TGTGCCTGGAGTCCCCAGGGAAATACGCAGTATTTT.